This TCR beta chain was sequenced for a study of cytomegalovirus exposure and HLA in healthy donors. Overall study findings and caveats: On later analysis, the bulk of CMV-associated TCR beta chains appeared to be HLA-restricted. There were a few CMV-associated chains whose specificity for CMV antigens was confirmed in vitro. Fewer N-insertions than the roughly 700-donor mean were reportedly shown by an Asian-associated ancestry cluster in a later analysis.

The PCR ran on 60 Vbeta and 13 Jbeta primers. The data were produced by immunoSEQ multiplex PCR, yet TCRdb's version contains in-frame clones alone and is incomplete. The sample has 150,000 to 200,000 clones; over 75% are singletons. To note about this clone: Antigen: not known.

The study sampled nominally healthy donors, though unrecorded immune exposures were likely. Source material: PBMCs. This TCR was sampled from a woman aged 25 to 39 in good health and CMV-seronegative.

The CDR3: CASRTSASVNEQFF. The CDR3 DNA follows: TGCGCCAGCAGGACTAGCGCTTCTGTTAATGAGCAGTTCTTC. The chain joins TRBV10-2 to TRBJ2-1, with 8 positions matching TRBD2. V lost 6 bases and J lost 7; bases outside the gene matches: 8. CDR3 length: 14 amino acids. Germline lookup yields CDR1 WSHSY and CDR2 SAAADI.